This T cell receptor (beta chain) was sequenced during a study of CD8 T cells in ankylosing spondylitis. Study conclusions and caveats: Clones tied to disease were said to be significantly enriched in matched ankylosing spondylitis synovial fluid.

Trimming removed 5 bases from V and 2 bases from J, with 25 bases in between. The CDR3 has 18 residues. CDR1 and CDR2 (germline): SGHAT, FQDESV (reference sequence). MiXCR, applied by TCRdb to the 5' RACE reads, yields one record per CDR3 protein. The profile shows 100,000 to 150,000 distinct CDR3 sequences, roughly an eighth of them singletons. There are many counts of this clonotype. The antigen is unknown. Sequences were obtained from blood, either unsorted or a sorted T cell fraction (not recorded which). This TCR was sampled from a female donor with ankylosing spondylitis or in good health (not recorded which). This sequence joins TRBV11-1 and TRBJ2-7; possible D gene TRBD1, 6 bases. The CDR3 protein is CASSPRDRTSYPPYEQYF. The CDR3 region has the DNA TGTGCCAGCAGCCCCCGAGACAGGACGAGTTACCCCCCCTACGAGCAGTACTTC.